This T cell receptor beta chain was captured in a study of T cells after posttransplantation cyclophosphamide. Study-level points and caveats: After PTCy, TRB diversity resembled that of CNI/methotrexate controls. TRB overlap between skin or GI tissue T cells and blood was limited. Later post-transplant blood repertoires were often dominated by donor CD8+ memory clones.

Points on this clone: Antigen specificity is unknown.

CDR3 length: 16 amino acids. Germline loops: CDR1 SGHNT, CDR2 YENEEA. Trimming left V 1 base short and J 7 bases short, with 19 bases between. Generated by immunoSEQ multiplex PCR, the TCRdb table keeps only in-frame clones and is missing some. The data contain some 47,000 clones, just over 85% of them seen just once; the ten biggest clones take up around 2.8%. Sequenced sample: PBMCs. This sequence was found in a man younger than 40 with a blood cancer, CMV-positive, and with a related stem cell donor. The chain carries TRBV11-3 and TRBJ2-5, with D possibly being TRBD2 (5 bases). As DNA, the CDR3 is TGTGCCAGCAGCTTAGGCGACTACGCAAGCGTAGGGACCCAGTACTTC. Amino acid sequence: CASSLGDYASVGTQYF.